Detailed here is one TCR beta chain. This sample was taken from a study of T cell changes during pregnancy in multiple sclerosis. Libraries were prepared by immunoSEQ multiplex PCR; TCRdb keeps only in-frame clonotypes and omits some of them. The sample holds approximately 60,000 clones; 75% to 95% are singletons and the top ten take 0.8% to 1%. The germline CDR1 and CDR2 sequences are LNHDA and SQIVND (reference sequence). V was shortened by 3 bases and J by 0 bases, with 5 bases between the two germline ends. The CDR3 contains 13 residues. This receptor was taken from a female donor with multiple sclerosis, enrolled in a pregnancy study. Sequencing used peripheral blood, obtained before pregnancy. The V call is TRBV19, the J call TRBJ1-1; D remains ambiguous. The CDR3 spells CASSISMNTEAFF. CDR3 sequence (DNA): TGTGCCAGTAGTATTTCCATGAACACTGAAGCTTTCTTT.